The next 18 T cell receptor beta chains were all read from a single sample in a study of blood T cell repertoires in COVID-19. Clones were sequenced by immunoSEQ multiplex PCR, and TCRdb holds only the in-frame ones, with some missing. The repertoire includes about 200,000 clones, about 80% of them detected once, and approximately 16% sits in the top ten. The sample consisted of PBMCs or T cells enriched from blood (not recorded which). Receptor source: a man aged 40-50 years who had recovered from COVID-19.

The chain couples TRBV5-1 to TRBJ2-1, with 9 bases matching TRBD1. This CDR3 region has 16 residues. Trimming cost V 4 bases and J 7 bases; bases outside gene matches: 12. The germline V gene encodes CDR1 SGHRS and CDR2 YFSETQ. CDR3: CASSLSGQGLSNEQFF. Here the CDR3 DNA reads TGCGCCAGCAGCCTATCGGGACAGGGCCTTTCGAATGAGCAGTTCTTC.

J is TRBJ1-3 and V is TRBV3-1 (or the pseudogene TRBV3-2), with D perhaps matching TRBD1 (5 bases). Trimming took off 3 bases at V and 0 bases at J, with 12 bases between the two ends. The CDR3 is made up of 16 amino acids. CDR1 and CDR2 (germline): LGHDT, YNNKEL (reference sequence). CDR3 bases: TGTGCCAGCAGCCAGGTAGACAGTTACTCTGGAAACACCATATATTTT. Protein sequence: CASSQVDSYSGNTIYF.

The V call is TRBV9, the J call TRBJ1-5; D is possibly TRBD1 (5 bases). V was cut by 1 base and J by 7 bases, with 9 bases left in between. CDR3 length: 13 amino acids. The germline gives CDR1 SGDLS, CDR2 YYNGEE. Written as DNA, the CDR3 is TGTGCCAGCAGCGTACAGGAGGGGCAGCCCCAGCATTTT. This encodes CASSVQEGQPQHF.

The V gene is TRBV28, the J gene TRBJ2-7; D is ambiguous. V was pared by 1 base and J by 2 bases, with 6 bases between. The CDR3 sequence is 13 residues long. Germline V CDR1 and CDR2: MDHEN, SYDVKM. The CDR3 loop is CASSLSTAYEQYF. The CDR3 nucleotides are TGTGCCAGCAGTTTATCTACAGCCTACGAGCAGTACTTC.

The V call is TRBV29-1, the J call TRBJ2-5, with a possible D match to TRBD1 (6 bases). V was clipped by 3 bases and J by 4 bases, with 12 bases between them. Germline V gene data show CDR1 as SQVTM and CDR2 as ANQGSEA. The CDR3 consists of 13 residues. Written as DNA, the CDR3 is TGCAGCGTTGACAGGGGCTCGGGAGAGACCCAGTACTTC. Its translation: CSVDRGSGETQYF.

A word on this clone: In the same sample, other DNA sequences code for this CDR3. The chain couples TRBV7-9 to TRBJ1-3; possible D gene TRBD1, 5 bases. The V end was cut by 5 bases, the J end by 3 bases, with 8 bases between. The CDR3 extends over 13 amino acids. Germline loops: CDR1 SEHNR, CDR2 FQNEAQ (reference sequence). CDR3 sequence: CASSPRGGNTIYF. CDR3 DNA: TGTGCCAGCAGCCCTAGGGGTGGAAACACCATATATTTT.

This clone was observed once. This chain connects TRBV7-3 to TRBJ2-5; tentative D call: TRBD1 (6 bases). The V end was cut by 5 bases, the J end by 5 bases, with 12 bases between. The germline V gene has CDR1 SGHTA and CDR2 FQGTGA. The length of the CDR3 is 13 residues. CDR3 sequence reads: CASSPARGETQYF. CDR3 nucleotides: TGTGCCAGCAGCCCCGCGAGGGGGGAGACCCAGTACTTC.

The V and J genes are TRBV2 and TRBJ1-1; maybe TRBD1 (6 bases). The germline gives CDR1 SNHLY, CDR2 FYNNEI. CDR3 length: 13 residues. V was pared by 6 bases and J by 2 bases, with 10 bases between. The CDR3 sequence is CASRLQGNTEAFF. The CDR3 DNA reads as TGTGCCAGCAGACTACAGGGAAACACTGAAGCTTTCTTT.

As DNA, the CDR3 is TGTGCCAGCAGCACCGGGCCAGGGATTATGGAGCCCCAGCATTTT. It yields the protein CASSTGPGIMEPQHF. The chain combines TRBV28 with TRBJ1-5; D possibly corresponds to TRBD1 (5 bases). CDR1 MDHEN and CDR2 SYDVKM come from the germline V gene. The V end was cut by 6 bases, the J end by 8 bases, with 20 bases between. This CDR3 has 15 amino acids.

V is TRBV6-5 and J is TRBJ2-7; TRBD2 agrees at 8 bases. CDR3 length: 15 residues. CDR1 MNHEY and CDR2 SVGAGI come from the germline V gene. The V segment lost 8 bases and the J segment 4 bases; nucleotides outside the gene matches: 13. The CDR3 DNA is TGTGCCAGCGGACTAGCTTTTGGTGGGGGGTACGAGCAGTACTTC. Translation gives CASGLAFGGGYEQYF.

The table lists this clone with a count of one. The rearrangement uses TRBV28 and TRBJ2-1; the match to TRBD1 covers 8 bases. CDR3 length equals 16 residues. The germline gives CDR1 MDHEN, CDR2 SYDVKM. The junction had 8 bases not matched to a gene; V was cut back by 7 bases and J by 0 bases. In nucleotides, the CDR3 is TGTGCCAGCACCTTAACCACAGGGGGCTCCTACAATGAGCAGTTCTTC. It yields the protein CASTLTTGGSYNEQFF. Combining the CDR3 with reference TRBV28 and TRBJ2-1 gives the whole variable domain DVKVTQSSRYLVKRTGEKVFLECVQDMDHENMFWYRQDPGLGLRLIYFSYDVKMKEKGDIPEGYSVSREKKERFSLILESASTNQTSMYLCASTLTTGGSYNEQFFGPGTRLTVL.

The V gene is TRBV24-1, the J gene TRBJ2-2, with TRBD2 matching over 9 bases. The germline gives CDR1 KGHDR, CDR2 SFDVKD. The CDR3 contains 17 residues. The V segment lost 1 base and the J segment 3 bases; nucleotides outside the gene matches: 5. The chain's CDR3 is CATSDFATSGYTGELFF. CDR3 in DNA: TGTGCCACCAGTGATTTCGCGACTAGCGGTTACACCGGGGAGCTGTTTTTT.

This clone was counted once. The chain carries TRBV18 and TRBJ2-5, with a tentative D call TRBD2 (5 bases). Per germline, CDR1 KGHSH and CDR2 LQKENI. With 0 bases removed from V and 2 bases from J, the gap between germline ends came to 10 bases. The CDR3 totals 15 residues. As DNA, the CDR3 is TGTGCCAGCTCACCACCGACGGGGTGGCAAGAGACCCAGTACTTC. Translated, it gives CASSPPTGWQETQYF.

CDR3 sequence: CASSEGRGKLFF. DNA for the CDR3: TGTGCCAGCAGTGAAGGACGGGGGAAACTGTTTTTT. V is TRBV2 and J is TRBJ1-4; D is perhaps TRBD1 (5 bases). Trimming removed 1 base at V and 11 bases at J, with 8 bases between. The CDR3 is 12 amino acids. Germline CDR1 SNHLY, CDR2 FYNNEI. The variable domain in full, with the rest retrieved from reference TRBV2 and TRBJ1-4, is EPEVTQTPSHQVTQMGQEVILRCVPISNHLYFYWYRQILGQKVEFLVSFYNNEISEKSEIFDDQFSVERPDGSNFTLKIRSTKLEDSAMYFCASSEGRGKLFFGSGTQLSVL.

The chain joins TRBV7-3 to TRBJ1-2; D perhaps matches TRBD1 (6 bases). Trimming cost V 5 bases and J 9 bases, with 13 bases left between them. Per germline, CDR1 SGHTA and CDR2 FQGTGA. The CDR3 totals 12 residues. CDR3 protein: CASSPPGHRYTF. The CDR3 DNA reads TGTGCCAGCAGCCCACCGGGACACCGCTACACCTTC. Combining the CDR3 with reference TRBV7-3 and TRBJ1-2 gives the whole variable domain GAGVSQTPSNKVTEKGKYVELRCDPISGHTALYWYRQSLGQGPEFLIYFQGTGAADDSGLPNDRFFAVRPEGSVSTLKIQRTERGDSAVYLCASSPPGHRYTFGSGTRLTVV.

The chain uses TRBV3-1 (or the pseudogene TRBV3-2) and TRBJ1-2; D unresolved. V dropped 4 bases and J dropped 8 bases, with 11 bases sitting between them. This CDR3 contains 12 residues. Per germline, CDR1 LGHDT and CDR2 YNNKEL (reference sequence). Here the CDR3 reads CASSPSIWGYTF. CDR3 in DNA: TGTGCCAGCAGCCCTTCTATATGGGGCTACACCTTC.

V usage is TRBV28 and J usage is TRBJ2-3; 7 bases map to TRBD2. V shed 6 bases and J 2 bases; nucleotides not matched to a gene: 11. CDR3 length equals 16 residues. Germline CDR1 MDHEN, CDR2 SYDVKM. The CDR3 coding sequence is TGTGCCAGCAGCCCCCAGGGAGGGGTGGACACAGATACGCAGTATTTT. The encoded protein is CASSPQGGVDTDTQYF.

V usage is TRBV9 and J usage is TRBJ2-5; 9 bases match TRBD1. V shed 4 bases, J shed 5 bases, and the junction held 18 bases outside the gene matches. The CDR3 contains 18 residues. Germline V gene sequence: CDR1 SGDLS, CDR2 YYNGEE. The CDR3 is CASSPRVPGQGRSETQYF. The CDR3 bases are TGTGCCAGCAGCCCTAGAGTCCCGGGACAGGGTAGATCGGAGACCCAGTACTTC.